This passage covers 19 T cell receptor beta chains from one sample sequenced in a study of post-analysis software for immune sequencing data. Carried by the TCR beta cDNA libraries were unique molecular identifiers. TCRdb called the PCR reads again in MiXCR, with one record for every CDR3 protein. The data contain about 540,000 distinct CDR3 sequences, approximately 31% of them seen just once; the ten biggest clones take up roughly 6%. The study's findings and limits: Patients showed TRBV5-6, TRBV5-1 and TRBV20-1 among four to six TRBV segments more frequent than in controls.

These receptors lack a known antigen. The sequenced sample consisted of blood. The receptors come from a girl aged 2 to 17 with multiple sclerosis.

V gene TRBV4-1 combines with J gene TRBJ2-5, with TRBD1 as a possible D gene (6 bases). Per germline, CDR1 MGHRA and CDR2 YSYEKL. V gave up 6 bases and J gave up 1 base, with 15 bases separating them. CDR3 length: 15 amino acids. CDR3: CASSRSSDSQETQYF. The CDR3 bases are TGCGCCAGCAGTCGGTCCTCGGACAGCCAAGAGACCCAGTACTTC.

The CDR3: CSAGALAGETQYF. For the CDR3, the DNA is TGCAGTGCCGGAGCCTTGGCCGGAGAGACCCAGTACTTC. This chain links TRBV20-1 with TRBJ2-5; no firm D call. The CDR3 consists of 13 residues. V was pared by 6 bases and J by 4 bases, with 15 bases between. Germline V lookup: CDR1 DFQATT, CDR2 SNEGSKA (reference sequence).

The chain carries TRBV7-3 and TRBJ2-5; 7 bases line up with TRBD1. The last part of the DNA fits TRBJ2-7 better; the J call may be wrong. Germline V gene lookup returns CDR1 SGHTA and CDR2 FQGTGA. The CDR3 covers 15 residues. For the CDR3, the DNA is TGTGCCAGCAGCTTAAACAGGGGATCGAGGAACGAGCAGTACTTC. As protein: CASSLNRGSRNEQYF.

This clonotype was found a few times. The V gene is TRBV6-5, the J gene TRBJ2-1; perhaps D is TRBD1 or TRBD2 (6 bases each). Trimming pared 6 bases from V and 0 bases from J, leaving 15 bases between. CDR1 and CDR2 (germline): MNHEY, SVGAGI. The CDR3 is 16 residues long. This CDR3 is CASSRGHLSSYNEQFF. DNA for the CDR3: TGTGCCAGCAGCCGGGGGCACTTGAGCTCCTACAATGAGCAGTTCTTC.

This clonotype was counted a few times. The chain carries TRBV29-1 and TRBJ1-2; tentative D call: TRBD1 (6 bases). The ends were cut back, 4 bases at V and 3 bases at J, with 15 bases in the middle. CDR1 is SQVTM, CDR2 ANQGSEA, per germline. This CDR3 is built from 14 residues. CDR3 sequence (DNA): TGCAGCGTTGCCGTACAGGGAGGGGACTATGGCTACACCTTC. This codes for CSVAVQGGDYGYTF.

This clonotype was picked up a small number of times. The chain carries TRBV14 and TRBJ1-1; possible D gene TRBD1, 6 bases. The CDR3 has 15 residues. Germline V gene data show CDR1 as SGHDN and CDR2 as FVKESK. The ends were cut back, 4 bases at V and 1 base at J, with 13 bases in the middle. DNA of the CDR3: TGTGCCAGCAGCCGTCCAGGGGTTCGGAACACTGAAGCTTTCTTT. Protein: CASSRPGVRNTEAFF.

The chain couples TRBV10-3 to TRBJ2-1; possibly TRBD2 for D (5 bases). The germline V gene has CDR1 ENHRY and CDR2 SYGVKD. The CDR3 extends over 14 amino acids. Trimming stripped 2 bases from V and 4 bases from J, with 9 bases between. In DNA, the CDR3 is TGTGCCATCAGTGAGAATAGCGATTACAATGAGCAGTTCTTC. It codes for CAISENSDYNEQFF.

This clonotype was observed a few times. The J gene is TRBJ1-2, the V gene TRBV7-6; D is possibly TRBD1 (6 bases). The germline V and J ends were trimmed by 5 bases and 2 bases, with 15 bases remaining between them. The CDR3 length is 15 residues. The germline gives CDR1 SGHVS, CDR2 FNYEAQ. CDR3 coding DNA: TGTGCCAGCAGCCTCAGGCCGGGGGCGAACTATGGCTACACCTTC. The encoded protein is CASSLRPGANYGYTF. The full variable domain, in which reference TRBV7-6 and TRBJ1-2 provide the parts outside the CDR3, is GAGVSQSPRYKVTKRGQDVALRCDPISGHVSLYWYRQALGQGPEFLTYFNYEAQQDKSGLPNDRFSAERPEGSISTLTIQRTEQRDSAMYRCASSLRPGANYGYTFGSGTRLTVV.

This clonotype was seen a single time. V gene TRBV4-3 combines with J gene TRBJ2-3; tentatively, D is TRBD2 (5 bases). CDR3 length: 13 amino acids. Trimming pared 3 bases from V and 3 bases from J, leaving 7 bases between. In germline, CDR1 is LGHNA, CDR2 YSLEER. CDR3 residues: CASSHRGTDTQYF. In nucleotides, the CDR3 is TGCGCCAGCAGCCACCGGGGAACAGATACGCAGTATTTT.

The genes are TRBV9 and TRBJ1-5; no definite D call. The CDR3 covers 13 residues. Trimming shortened V by 2 bases and J by 5 bases, and 8 bases separated the two germline ends. CDR1 and CDR2 (germline): SGDLS, YYNGEE. The CDR3 DNA reads as TGTGCCAGCAGCGTCGGGTTCGATCAGCCCCAGCATTTT. This codes for CASSVGFDQPQHF.

Only a few counts were recorded for this clonotype. This sequence joins TRBV10-3 and TRBJ2-5; D remains unclear. Trimming pared 2 bases from V and 4 bases from J, leaving 17 bases between. The germline CDR1 and CDR2 sequences are ENHRY and SYGVKD. This CDR3 has 16 residues. This chain's CDR3 is CAISEPEAAGRETQYF. Written as DNA, the CDR3 is TGTGCCATCAGTGAGCCCGAGGCGGCCGGTCGAGAGACCCAGTACTTC.

The chain uses TRBV11-3 and TRBJ2-5; no clear D. Trimming took off 1 base at V and 7 bases at J, with 7 bases between the two ends. CDR3 length equals 12 residues. Germline V gene lookup returns CDR1 SGHNT and CDR2 YENEEA. CDR3 residues: CASSLGPRTQYF. The CDR3 bases are TGTGCCAGCAGCTTAGGCCCTAGGACCCAGTACTTC.

V is TRBV29-1 and J is TRBJ2-1, with D perhaps TRBD1 or TRBD2 (5 bases each). Trimming cost V 7 bases and J 5 bases, with 15 bases left between them. The CDR3 spans 13 residues. CDR1 is SQVTM and CDR2 is ANQGSEA in the germline V gene. CDR3 protein: CSAPGLWDNEQFF. The CDR3, as DNA: TGCAGCGCCCCGGGGCTCTGGGACAATGAGCAGTTCTTC.

This clonotype was counted between two and nine times. The chain recombines TRBV6-2 or TRBV6-3 with TRBJ2-3, with 11 bases lining up with TRBD2. V lost 5 bases, J lost 4 bases, and 8 bases stayed unmatched. CDR1 and CDR2 from the germline V gene are MNHEY and SVGEGT. The CDR3 consists of 16 residues. The CDR3 DNA sequence: TGTGCCAGCAGTCGCACACGACTAGCGGGGTCAGATACGCAGTATTTT. As protein: CASSRTRLAGSDTQYF.

The V call is TRBV7-2, the J call TRBJ2-1, with 10 positions matching TRBD1. This CDR3 spans 16 amino acids. V lost 7 bases to trimming and J lost 0 bases; unmatched junction nucleotides: 6. Germline loops: CDR1 SGHTA, CDR2 FQGNSA. The chain's CDR3 is CASKTGTGDSYNEQFF. The CDR3 DNA is TGTGCCAGCAAAACCGGGACAGGGGACTCCTACAATGAGCAGTTCTTC. The full variable domain, its missing parts supplied by reference TRBV7-2 and TRBJ2-1, is GAGVSQSPSNKVTEKGKDVELRCDPISGHTALYWYRQSLGQGLEFLIYFQGNSAPDKSGLPSDRFSAERTGGSVSTLTIQRTQQEDSAVYLCASKTGTGDSYNEQFFGPGTRLTVL.

The chain combines TRBV12-3 or TRBV12-4 with TRBJ2-7; the D call may be TRBD1 or TRBD2 (5 bases each). This CDR3 region has 13 residues. Trimming took off 5 bases at V and 7 bases at J, with 15 bases between the two ends. The CDR3 here is CASSPRTGHEQYF. DNA for the CDR3: TGTGCCAGCAGTCCCCGGACGGGGCATGAGCAGTACTTC.

The chain couples TRBV20-1 to TRBJ2-4; 8 bases line up with TRBD2. The J call may be faulty, since TRBJ2-5 better matches the DNA end. The CDR3 totals 15 residues. From germline, CDR1 is DFQATT and CDR2 SNEGSKA (reference sequence). CDR3 DNA sequence: TGCAGTGCTAGAGGCGCGGGGGGCCTCCAAGAGACCCAGTACTTC. Amino acid sequence: CSARGAGGLQETQYF.

The rearrangement links TRBV28 to TRBJ1-3, with 8 bases that match TRBD1. This CDR3 spans 17 amino acids. Germline CDR1 and CDR2: MDHEN and SYDVKM. V trimming: 5 bases; J trimming: 0 bases; junction bases outside the gene matches: 9. The CDR3 here is CASSPYRDRGSGNTIYF. The CDR3 DNA sequence: TGTGCCAGCAGTCCCTACCGCGACAGGGGCTCTGGAAACACCATATATTTT. Using reference TRBV28 and TRBJ1-3 for the parts outside the CDR3, the full variable domain is DVKVTQSSRYLVKRTGEKVFLECVQDMDHENMFWYRQDPGLGLRLIYFSYDVKMKEKGDIPEGYSVSREKKERFSLILESASTNQTSMYLCASSPYRDRGSGNTIYFGEGSWLTVV.

V and J are TRBV27 and TRBJ2-7, with 8 bases identical to TRBD1. The J call may be in error: the DNA end matches TRBJ2-5 better. Germline lookup yields CDR1 MNHEY and CDR2 SMNVEV (reference sequence). The CDR3 is 15 amino acids. CDR3 in amino acids: CASSSTAGGWGTQYF. CDR3 in DNA: TGTGCCAGCAGCTCGACTGCAGGGGGCTGGGGGACCCAGTACTTC.